This passage covers 32 T cell receptor beta chains from one sample sequenced in a study of early T cells in non-severe SARS-CoV-2 infection. TCRdb re-derived calls from the 5' RACE reads in MiXCR, one entry per CDR3 protein. This sample has 100,000 to 150,000 distinct CDR3 sequences, with 14% to 15% found just once. The sequenced sample was whole blood. These receptors originate from an adult who was a healthcare worker with PCR-confirmed SARS-CoV-2 infection or an uninfected control (not recorded which).

This clonotype occurred a few times. The chain employs TRBV27 and TRBJ1-6; D remains ambiguous. The CDR3 length is 14 residues. Per the germline V gene, CDR1 is MNHEY and CDR2 is SMNVEV (reference sequence). V lost 5 bases and J 6 bases, leaving 11 bases between the germline ends. Written as DNA, the CDR3 is TGTGCCAGCAGTCCGACACAGACTAATTCACCCCTCCACTTT. It yields the protein CASSPTQTNSPLHF.

This clonotype has only a few counts. The chain uses TRBV7-9 and TRBJ2-2; D not resolved. The CDR3 covers 12 residues. V gave up 5 bases and J gave up 3 bases, with 4 bases separating them. The germline V gene has CDR1 SEHNR and CDR2 FQNEAQ (reference sequence). CDR3: CASSHHTGELFF. The CDR3 DNA reads TGTGCCAGCAGCCATCACACCGGGGAGCTGTTTTTT.

The V call is TRBV29-1, the J call TRBJ2-5, with D possibly TRBD1 on 7 matching bases. This CDR3 is 13 amino acids long. V lost 6 bases and J lost 5, with 16 bases in between. Germline V gives CDR1 SQVTM, CDR2 ANQGSEA. CDR3 sequence (DNA): TGCAGCGTCCACCTGACAGGGAGGGAGACCCAGTACTTC. It specifies CSVHLTGRETQYF.

The chain has TRBV18 and TRBJ2-4, with D maybe TRBD1 (5 bases). This CDR3 has 17 residues. Between the trimmed V and J ends, which lost 0 bases and 7 bases, there was a span of 19 bases. Per the germline V gene, CDR1 is KGHSH and CDR2 is LQKENI. CDR3 amino acids: CASSPPGVRAVGNIQYF. The CDR3 region has the DNA TGTGCCAGCTCACCACCCGGAGTCAGGGCTGTAGGGAACATTCAGTACTTC. Full variable domain (missing parts from reference TRBV18 and TRBJ2-4): NAGVMQNPRHLVRRRGQEARLRCSPMKGHSHVYWYRQLPEEGLKFMVYLQKENIIDESGMPKERFSAEFPKEGPSILRIQQVVRGDSAAYFCASSPPGVRAVGNIQYFGAGTRLSVL.

This clonotype was seen at least ten times. The CDR3 loop reads CASGPQGGETQYF. CDR3 nucleotide sequence: TGTGCCAGCGGACCACAGGGTGGAGAGACCCAGTACTTC. This chain connects TRBV12-3 or TRBV12-4 to TRBJ2-5, with D perhaps TRBD1 (6 bases). The CDR3 extends over 13 amino acids. V was pared by 8 bases and J by 4 bases, with 14 bases between.

This clonotype has only a few counts. This chain uses TRBV4-1 with TRBJ1-5; the match to TRBD1 covers 8 bases. With V trimmed by 3 bases and J by 4 bases, 5 bases remained unmatched. Germline V gene sequence: CDR1 MGHRA, CDR2 YSYEKL. This CDR3 has 15 amino acids. CDR3 sequence reads: CASSHGQGENQPQHF. In DNA form, the CDR3 reads TGCGCCAGCAGCCATGGACAGGGAGAAAATCAGCCCCAGCATTTT.

The genes are TRBV6-6 and TRBJ1-1; D is perhaps TRBD1 (5 bases). The ends were cut back, 2 bases at V and 2 bases at J, with 6 bases in the middle. Germline loops: CDR1 MNHNY, CDR2 SVGAGI (reference sequence). CDR3 size: 13 residues. CDR3 DNA: TGTGCCAGCAGTTACGGGGGAAACACTGAAGCTTTCTTT. It codes for CASSYGGNTEAFF.

This clonotype was seen only a few times. The chain carries TRBV7-9 and TRBJ2-6; D is ambiguous. The CDR3 is 13 amino acids. Trimming took off 2 bases at V and 4 bases at J, with 3 bases between the two ends. Germline V CDR1 and CDR2: SEHNR, FQNEAQ (reference sequence). Written as DNA, the CDR3 is TGTGCCAGCAGCTTAAGGGGGGCCAACGTCCTGACTTTC. Its protein is CASSLRGANVLTF.

This clonotype was counted many times. The chain employs TRBV29-1 and TRBJ2-3; D gene ambiguous. The germline V gene encodes CDR1 SQVTM and CDR2 ANQGSEA. The CDR3 spans 11 residues. Trimming left V 6 bases short and J 6 bases short, with 10 bases between. CDR3 DNA: TGCAGCGTCTCGATTCCGGATACGCAGTATTTT. Translated, it gives CSVSIPDTQYF.

Many counts were recorded for this clonotype. The CDR3 loop is CASCQQLSGNTIYF. CDR3 nucleotide sequence: TGTGCTAGTTGCCAACAGCTCTCTGGAAACACCATATATTTT. The chain combines TRBV12-5 with TRBJ1-3; D is unclear. V was cut by 8 bases and J by 0 bases, with 11 bases left in between. The germline V gene encodes CDR1 LGHNT and CDR2 FRNRAP. The CDR3 has 14 amino acids.

In this sample, this clonotype turned up a few times. V is TRBV6-5 and J is TRBJ1-1; D gene uncertain. Deletions cut 5 bases from V and 0 bases from J, with 4 bases between. This CDR3 is 12 amino acids long. Germline V gene sequence: CDR1 MNHEY, CDR2 SVGAGI. CDR3 region: CASSRLNTEAFF. For the CDR3, the DNA is TGTGCCAGCAGTCGTTTGAACACTGAAGCTTTCTTT.

This clonotype was detected only a few times. This sequence joins TRBV4-1 and TRBJ2-5; the match to TRBD2 covers 9 bases. Germline assignment: CDR1 MGHRA and CDR2 YSYEKL. Trimming took 0 bases from V and 5 from J; bases not matched to a gene: 7. The CDR3 has 16 amino acids. The CDR3: CASSQDWLAGAETQYF. DNA of the CDR3: TGCGCCAGCAGCCAAGATTGGTTAGCGGGGGCTGAGACCCAGTACTTC.

This clonotype was observed a few times. The rearrangement uses TRBV29-1 and TRBJ1-1; D unresolved. With 4 bases removed from V and 4 bases from J, the gap between germline ends came to 13 bases. The CDR3 contains 13 residues. Germline V lookup: CDR1 SQVTM, CDR2 ANQGSEA. The CDR3 is CSVGGQLLTEAFF. CDR3 coding DNA: TGCAGCGTTGGTGGTCAGCTACTCACTGAAGCTTTCTTT.

This clonotype was observed a few times. The V and J genes are TRBV2 and TRBJ2-7; 8 nucleotides match TRBD1. Germline V gene lookup returns CDR1 SNHLY and CDR2 FYNNEI. Unmatched junction bases numbered 6, after V lost 6 bases and J lost 2 bases. This CDR3 region has 14 residues. The CDR3 loop is CASSWTGNPYEQYF. CDR3 in DNA: TGTGCCAGCAGCTGGACAGGGAACCCCTACGAGCAGTACTTC. The full variable domain, completed using reference TRBV2 and TRBJ2-7, is EPEVTQTPSHQVTQMGQEVILRCVPISNHLYFYWYRQILGQKVEFLVSFYNNEISEKSEIFDDQFSVERPDGSNFTLKIRSTKLEDSAMYFCASSWTGNPYEQYFGPGTRLTVT.

This clonotype was detected a few times. V gene TRBV12-3 or TRBV12-4 combines with J gene TRBJ1-1; unclear D gene. The CDR3 is 13 amino acids. V dropped 7 bases and J dropped 1 base, with 10 bases sitting between them. The CDR3 sequence is CASTLNPNTEAFF. The CDR3 bases are TGTGCCAGCACCCTTAACCCGAACACTGAAGCTTTCTTT.

As to this clonotype: Given the absence of the conserved phenylalanine or tryptophan at the CDR3 end, a read error is likely. The V gene is TRBV5-1, the J gene TRBJ2-1, with D perhaps TRBD1 (5 bases). This CDR3 has 14 amino acids. Germline V gene lookup returns CDR1 SGHRS and CDR2 YFSETQ. V was clipped by 3 bases and J by 8 bases, with 15 bases between them. CDR3 in DNA: TGCGCCAGCAGCTCCTTTGACAGTAGGGATGAGCAGTTCCTC. Amino acids: CASSSFDSRDEQFL.

This clonotype was observed a handful of times. This chain joins TRBV27 and TRBJ1-2; 7 positions agree with TRBD1. In germline, CDR1 is MNHEY, CDR2 SMNVEV (reference sequence). Germline trimming cut 6 bases from V and 5 bases from J; bases unmatched to any gene: 12. The CDR3 extends over 15 amino acids. The CDR3 coding sequence is TGTGCCAGCAGGCCGGGGAGGGGGCAAGGGTATGGCTACACCTTC. Its protein product is CASRPGRGQGYGYTF.

This sequence joins TRBV19 and TRBJ2-3; D perhaps matches TRBD2 (6 bases). Germline lookup yields CDR1 LNHDA and CDR2 SQIVND (reference sequence). Trimming took 4 bases from V and 1 from J, leaving 6 bases between them. The CDR3 is made up of 13 amino acids. Here the CDR3 reads CASSSGGTDTQYF. Here the CDR3 DNA reads TGTGCCAGTAGTAGCGGGGGCACAGATACGCAGTATTTT.

This clonotype came up a few times. The chain couples TRBV3-1 to TRBJ1-6; no definite D call. This CDR3 region has 13 residues. Germline CDR1 and CDR2: LGHDT and YNNKEL (reference sequence). Trimming cost V 6 bases and J 14 bases, with 17 bases left between them. CDR3 in DNA: TGTGCCAGCAGTCCGGACCTTTACGGGGCCCTCCACTTT. Its protein product is CASSPDLYGALHF.

This clonotype occurred a few times. This chain joins TRBV5-4 and TRBJ1-2, with 7 bases fitting TRBD1. Unmatched junction bases numbered 10, after V lost 6 bases and J lost 8 bases. The germline CDR1 and CDR2 sequences are SGHNT and YYREEE (reference sequence). This CDR3 is 13 amino acids long. The CDR3: CASTPKTGKGYTF. For the CDR3, the DNA is TGTGCCAGCACCCCGAAGACAGGGAAAGGCTACACCTTC.

This sequence joins TRBV5-6 and TRBJ2-3; no clear D gene. The CDR3 is made up of 14 amino acids. In germline, CDR1 is SGHDT, CDR2 YYEEEE. Trimming cost V 3 bases and J 2 bases, with 10 bases left between them. CDR3 bases: TGTGCCAGCAGCTATGGCCTTCCCACAGATACGCAGTATTTT. Residues: CASSYGLPTDTQYF.

This sequence joins TRBV2 and TRBJ2-3, with 8 bases fitting TRBD2. The CDR3 is 15 residues long. The trim removed 5 bases at V and 0 bases at J, leaving 4 bases unmatched. Germline V gives CDR1 SNHLY, CDR2 FYNNEI. CDR3 loop: CASSTSGSSTDTQYF. For the CDR3, the DNA is TGTGCCAGCAGTACTAGCGGATCTAGCACAGATACGCAGTATTTT.

This clonotype was recorded a few times. V gene TRBV24-1 combines with J gene TRBJ1-5; unclear D gene. V lost 0 bases and J lost 4, with 6 bases in between. Germline V gene lookup returns CDR1 KGHDR and CDR2 SFDVKD. The CDR3 has 14 residues. DNA of the CDR3: TGTGCCACCAGTGATTTGACACAAAATCAGCCCCAGCATTTT. It yields the protein CATSDLTQNQPQHF.

The chain carries TRBV29-1 and TRBJ1-1; 8 nucleotides match TRBD1. The CDR3 contains 13 residues. With V trimmed by 6 bases and J by 5 bases, 8 bases remained unmatched. Germline V CDR1 and CDR2: SQVTM, ANQGSEA. The CDR3: CSVQPGQATEAFF. CDR3 coding DNA: TGCAGCGTCCAGCCGGGACAGGCAACTGAAGCTTTCTTT. The variable domain in full, with the rest retrieved from reference TRBV29-1 and TRBJ1-1, is SAVISQKPSRDICQRGTSLTIQCQVDSQVTMMFWYRQQPGQSLTLIATANQGSEATYESGFVIDKFPISRPNLTFSTLTVSNMSPEDSSIYLCSVQPGQATEAFFGQGTRLTVV.

This clonotype came up many times. This chain joins TRBV9 and TRBJ2-6; 7 positions match TRBD1. CDR3 length equals 19 residues. The germline CDR1 and CDR2 sequences are SGDLS and YYNGEE. V shed 4 bases, J shed 5 bases, and the junction held 18 bases outside the gene matches. CDR3 in amino acids: CASSLHDRETLDRANVLTF. The CDR3 bases are TGTGCCAGCAGCCTCCACGACAGGGAAACCCTTGATAGGGCCAACGTCCTGACTTTC. The whole variable domain, remainder taken from reference TRBV9 and TRBJ2-6, is DSGVTQTPKHLITATGQRVTLRCSPRSGDLSVYWYQQSLDQGLQFLIQYYNGEERAKGNILERFSAQQFPDLHSELNLSSLELGDSALYFCASSLHDRETLDRANVLTFGAGSRLTVL.

The chain links TRBV29-1 to TRBJ1-1; D unclear. Per the germline V gene, CDR1 is SQVTM and CDR2 is ANQGSEA. The CDR3 is 13 amino acids. CDR3 residues: CSPLRVMNTEAFF. CDR3 nucleotides: TGCTCCCCACTGAGGGTAATGAACACTGAAGCTTTCTTT.

This clonotype was seen more than once but under ten times. This chain connects TRBV7-9 to TRBJ2-2, with unresolved D. CDR1 and CDR2 from the germline V gene are SEHNR and FQNEAQ (reference sequence). The V end lost 4 bases, the J end lost 4 bases, and 7 bases lay between the germline ends. The CDR3 consists of 13 residues. The CDR3 spells CASSSSTTGELFF. For the CDR3, the DNA is TGTGCCAGCAGCTCCTCAACCACCGGGGAGCTGTTTTTT.

This CDR3 is CASSSGARNNEQFF. In DNA, the CDR3 is TGCGCCAGCAGCTCCGGAGCCAGGAACAATGAGCAGTTCTTC. This rearrangement joins TRBV5-1 to TRBJ2-1, with unresolved D. Germline V gene lookup returns CDR1 SGHRS and CDR2 YFSETQ. V gave up 3 bases and J gave up 5 bases, with 12 bases separating them. There are 14 residues in the CDR3.

The chain combines TRBV27 with TRBJ2-1, with D possibly being TRBD2 (7 bases). CDR1 is MNHEY and CDR2 is SMNVEV in the germline V gene (reference sequence). The CDR3 extends over 14 amino acids. V dropped 7 bases and J dropped 7 bases, with 17 bases sitting between them. The CDR3 protein is CASKGRGADNEQFF. As DNA, the CDR3 is TGTGCCAGCAAAGGCCGGGGGGCCGATAATGAGCAGTTCTTC.

J is TRBJ1-4 and V is TRBV5-7, with D unresolved. Being an ORF, TRBV5-7 has a function that is uncertain. This CDR3 contains 16 residues. Trimming took off 9 bases at V and 5 bases at J, with 23 bases between the two ends. The CDR3 coding sequence is TGTGCCACCCCAGGAAGACACCGGGGATGCAATGAAAAACTGTTTTTT. Translation: CATPGRHRGCNEKLFF.

The table lists this clonotype with many counts. This chain joins TRBV20-1 and TRBJ2-3, with D possibly matching TRBD1 (5 bases). The ends were cut back, 6 bases at V and 0 bases at J, with 13 bases in the middle. The CDR3 loop spans 14 amino acids. CDR1 DFQATT and CDR2 SNEGSKA come from the germline V gene (reference sequence). The CDR3 region is CSARQSTSTDTQYF. CDR3 coding DNA: TGCAGTGCAAGACAGTCTACTAGCACAGATACGCAGTATTTT.

The gene calls are TRBV29-1 and TRBJ1-1; D gene unclear. The CDR3 is 14 amino acids. V lost 4 bases and J lost 0, with 12 bases in between. Looked up from germline, CDR1 is SQVTM and CDR2 is ANQGSEA. CDR3 protein: CSVVRTTLNTEAFF. CDR3 in DNA: TGCAGCGTTGTTCGGACCACCCTGAACACTGAAGCTTTCTTT.